Below, 4 T cell receptor beta chains from the same sample are listed, as sequenced in a study of T cells in tuberculosis listed by TCRdb under 2018. Libraries were made using the immunoSEQ multiplex PCR assay. This is the immuneACCESS table as TCRdb keeps it, with only in-frame sequences that have V and J called. A part of the clones is gone; compared with another copy, unresolved V genes explain less than half, and the rest is unexplained. The sample table contains 30,000 or so clones; only one count was recorded for 95% of them. Jointly, the top ten make up 2.4% of the sample. Sequenced: PBMCs. These receptors were taken from a donor aged 10-29 years with latent tuberculosis or without tuberculosis infection.

The chain couples TRBV5-1 to TRBJ2-6; D not certain. Germline V gives CDR1 SGHRS, CDR2 YFSETQ. Trimming took off 4 bases at V and 0 bases at J, with 11 bases between the two ends. The CDR3 contains 16 residues. In DNA, the CDR3 is TGCGCCAGCAGCCTCCAAGTGAGCTCTGGGGCCAACGTCCTGACTTTC. Its translation is CASSLQVSSGANVLTF.

The chain couples TRBV19 to TRBJ1-4, with a possible D match to TRBD1 (6 bases). The CDR3 is 16 amino acids. In germline, CDR1 is LNHDA, CDR2 SQIVND (reference sequence). Trimming cost V 6 bases and J 6 bases, with 20 bases left between them. The CDR3 spells CASSRLPGAGDEKLFF. The CDR3 DNA reads TGTGCCAGTAGCCGCCTCCCAGGGGCAGGAGATGAAAAACTGTTTTTT.

The chain couples TRBV6-4 to TRBJ2-1; unclear D gene. The CDR3 loop spans 14 amino acids. CDR1 is MRHNA, CDR2 SNTAGT, per germline. Deletions cut 0 bases from V and 5 bases from J, with 8 bases between. CDR3 coding DNA: TGTGCCAGCAGTGACTCTCGGCGGAACAATGAGCAGTTCTTC. Translation: CASSDSRRNNEQFF.

The chain has TRBV19 and TRBJ1-4; 8 nucleotides match TRBD1. V dropped 7 bases and J dropped 4; count of bases not matched to a gene: 8. The CDR3 consists of 15 residues. CDR1 is LNHDA, CDR2 SQIVND, per germline (reference sequence). The CDR3 protein is CASTRQGLGNEKLFF. DNA of the CDR3: TGTGCCAGTACCCGACAGGGGTTAGGTAATGAAAAACTGTTTTTT.